The clone carrying this T cell receptor beta chain occurred a few times. The data stem from a study of early T cells in non-severe SARS-CoV-2 infection. Whole-study context: The input, bulk RNA from unsorted whole blood, was sequenced, and chains were unpaired.

Tagging with unique molecular identifiers was applied to individual cDNA molecules. TCRdb ran MiXCR on the 5' RACE reads and lists one entry per CDR3 protein. The profile shows about 80,000 distinct CDR3 sequences, approximately 12% of them singletons. The sequence was obtained from an adult who was a healthcare worker with PCR-confirmed SARS-CoV-2 infection or an uninfected control (not recorded which). The donor label of this sample is uncertain. This sample comprised whole blood, obtained at baseline.

CDR3 loop: CASSSGFLGEQFF. The CDR3 nucleotides are TGTGCCAGCAGCTCTGGGTTTCTGGGTGAGCAGTTCTTC. The chain links TRBV11-3 to TRBJ2-1, with D uncertain. Deletions cut 4 bases from V and 9 bases from J, with 13 bases between. Germline CDR1 is SGHNT and CDR2 is YENEEA. This CDR3 is 13 amino acids long.